Each of the 10 T cell receptor beta chains below was sequenced from the same sample in a study of blood T cell repertoires in COVID-19. TCRdb keeps only in-frame clones here, not all; method: immunoSEQ multiplex PCR. This repertoire shows some 150,000 clones, around 87% found once; its top ten account for under 7%. What was sequenced was peripheral blood. The receptors originated from a human donor in a cohort sampled during active COVID-19.

The chain combines TRBV7-2 with TRBJ2-7; TRBD2 aligns across 7 bases. This CDR3 contains 18 residues. J was trimmed by 4 bases and V by 4 bases; bases with no gene match: 19. In germline, CDR1 is SGHTA, CDR2 FQGNSA. CDR3 amino acids: CASSSRLGNSGIRYEQYF. CDR3 bases: TGTGCCAGCAGCTCCAGGTTGGGGAACAGCGGGATTCGGTACGAGCAGTACTTC.

This chain's CDR3 is CASSVYTGELFF. In DNA form, the CDR3 reads TGTGCCAGCAGCGTCTACACCGGGGAGCTGTTTTTT. The chain links TRBV7-2 to TRBJ2-2; D uncertain. Germline-derived CDR1 and CDR2 are SGHTA and FQGNSA. V lost 5 bases and J lost 3, with 4 bases in between. This CDR3 is built from 12 residues.

Here the CDR3 DNA reads TGTGCCATCAGTGACCAGGGTGGAGGGGAGACCCAGTACTTC. Translating it yields CAISDQGGGETQYF. The chain recombines TRBV10-3 with TRBJ2-5, with D possibly being TRBD2 (6 bases). This CDR3 contains 14 residues. Germline V lookup: CDR1 ENHRY, CDR2 SYGVKD. V dropped 3 bases and J dropped 5 bases, with 13 bases sitting between them.

The V call is TRBV6-5, the J call TRBJ2-1; tentative D call: TRBD2 (5 bases). Per germline, CDR1 MNHEY and CDR2 SVGAGI. Trimming shortened V by 8 bases and J by 0 bases, and 11 bases separated the two germline ends. CDR3 length: 14 residues. The CDR3 protein is CASRDYSSYNEQFF. DNA for the CDR3: TGTGCCAGCCGAGACTACTCCTCCTACAATGAGCAGTTCTTC.

The chain links TRBV5-1 to TRBJ2-3; D ambiguous. This CDR3 has 14 amino acids. CDR1 is SGHRS, CDR2 YFSETQ, per germline. Trimming left V 4 bases short and J 0 bases short, with 9 bases between. CDR3 bases: TGCGCCAGCAGCCCAGATTCTAGCACAGATACGCAGTATTTT. Amino acid sequence: CASSPDSSTDTQYF. Based on the CDR3 plus reference TRBV5-1 and TRBJ2-3, the full variable domain is KAGVTQTPRYLIKTRGQQVTLSCSPISGHRSVSWYQQTPGQGLQFLFEYFSETQRNKGNFPGRFSGRQFSNSRSEMNVSTLELGDSALYLCASSPDSSTDTQYFGPGTRLTVL.

The chain carries TRBV11-2 and TRBJ1-1, with D perhaps matching TRBD1 (5 bases). The CDR3 covers 13 residues. The V end lost 5 bases, the J end lost 5 bases, and 12 bases lay between the germline ends. The germline V gene has CDR1 SGHAT and CDR2 FQNNGV. In DNA, the CDR3 is TGTGCCAGCAGCGGAGGGACGAGGACTGAAGCTTTCTTT. Translation gives CASSGGTRTEAFF.

The chain links TRBV4-1 to TRBJ2-1; 7 bases fit TRBD1. The CDR3 covers 15 residues. V gave up 3 bases and J gave up 9 bases; unmatched junction bases: 11. Germline assignment: CDR1 MGHRA and CDR2 YSYEKL. CDR3: CASSQITGDRGEQFF. The CDR3, as DNA: TGCGCCAGCAGCCAGATTACAGGGGATAGGGGTGAGCAGTTCTTC.

The chain carries TRBV2 and TRBJ1-6; D gene uncertain. The CDR3 has 15 amino acids. Per the germline V gene, CDR1 is SNHLY and CDR2 is FYNNEI. Trimming removed 4 bases from V and 10 bases from J, with 17 bases in between. In DNA form, the CDR3 reads TGTGCCAGCAGTGTTATGGGAGAGCTGAAGTCACCCCTCCACTTT. Its translation is CASSVMGELKSPLHF.

V gene TRBV4-2 combines with J gene TRBJ2-1, with TRBD1 identical over 8 bases. Germline-derived CDR1 and CDR2 are LGHNA and YNFKEQ. V trimming: 4 bases; J trimming: 6 bases; junction bases outside the gene matches: 11. The CDR3 is made up of 16 amino acids. The CDR3 bases are TGTGCCAGCAGCCCCAGAGGCAGGGGGCCGGTCAATGAGCAGTTCTTC. As protein: CASSPRGRGPVNEQFF.

J is TRBJ1-1 and V is TRBV6-5; TRBD1 is a possible D gene (5 bases). Germline V gene sequence: CDR1 MNHEY, CDR2 SVGAGI. The CDR3 contains 13 residues. V lost 4 bases, J lost 3 bases, and 9 bases lay in between. CDR3 sequence: CASSLTAYTEAFF. The CDR3 DNA sequence: TGTGCCAGCAGTTTGACAGCCTACACTGAAGCTTTCTTT.